This T cell receptor (beta chain) was captured by sequencing in a study of blood T cell repertoires in COVID-19. The overall study: The samples span acute and convalescent COVID-19 from the United States, Italy and Spain. Sample material is recorded as cDNA or gDNA derived from T cells, B-cell-depleted T cells, or PBMCs.

Trimming pared 5 bases from V and 5 bases from J, leaving 10 bases between. CDR1 is SGHRS and CDR2 is YFSETQ in the germline V gene. The CDR3 runs to 13 residues. Original data processing: Using reference gene primer amplification, nucleated cell counts were estimated. Measured with immunoSEQ multiplex PCR; TCRdb has only the in-frame clones, and not every one. V, J and clone size are taken as reported in that table, and D and trimming were inferred from the DNA itself. The table has roughly 150,000 clones, approximately 85% seen once. The chain recombines TRBV5-1 with TRBJ1-4, with D uncertain. The sample taken for sequencing was peripheral blood. The sequence was obtained from a man over 45 with acute or convalescent COVID-19. DNA for the CDR3: TGCGCCAGCAGGGCCGGGTGGAATGAAAAACTGTTTTTT. This gives the protein CASRAGWNEKLFF.